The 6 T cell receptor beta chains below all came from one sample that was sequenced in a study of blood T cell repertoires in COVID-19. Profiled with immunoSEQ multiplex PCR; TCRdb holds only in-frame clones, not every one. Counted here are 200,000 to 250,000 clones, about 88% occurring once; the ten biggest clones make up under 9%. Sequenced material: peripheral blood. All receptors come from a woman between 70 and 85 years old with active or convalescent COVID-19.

The CDR3 protein is CASSETGRTTYEQYF. In DNA form, the CDR3 reads TGTGCCAGCAGTGAAACGGGGAGAACTACCTACGAGCAGTACTTC. The chain couples TRBV6-1 to TRBJ2-7; possible D gene TRBD2, 5 bases. This CDR3 has 15 residues. V shed 2 bases and J shed 2 bases, with 13 bases lying between them. CDR1 is MNHNS, CDR2 SASEGT, per germline.

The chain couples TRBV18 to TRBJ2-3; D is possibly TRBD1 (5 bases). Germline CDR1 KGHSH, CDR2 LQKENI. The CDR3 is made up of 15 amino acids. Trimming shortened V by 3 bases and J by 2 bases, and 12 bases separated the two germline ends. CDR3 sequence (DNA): TGTGCCAGCTCACCTAGGGGCCCCCCCACAGATACGCAGTATTTT. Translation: CASSPRGPPTDTQYF.

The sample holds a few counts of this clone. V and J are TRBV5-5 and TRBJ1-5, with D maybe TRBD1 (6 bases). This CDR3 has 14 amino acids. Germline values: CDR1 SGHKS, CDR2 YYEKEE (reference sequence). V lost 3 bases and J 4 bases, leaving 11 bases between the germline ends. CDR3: CASSSRQANQPQHF. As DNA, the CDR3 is TGTGCCAGCAGCTCCCGACAGGCTAATCAGCCCCAGCATTTT.

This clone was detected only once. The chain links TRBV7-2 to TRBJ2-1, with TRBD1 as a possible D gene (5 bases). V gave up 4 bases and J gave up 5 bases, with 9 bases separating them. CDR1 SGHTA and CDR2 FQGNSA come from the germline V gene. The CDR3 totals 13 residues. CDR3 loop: CASSWGRDNEQFF. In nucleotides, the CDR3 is TGTGCCAGCAGCTGGGGCAGGGACAATGAGCAGTTCTTC.

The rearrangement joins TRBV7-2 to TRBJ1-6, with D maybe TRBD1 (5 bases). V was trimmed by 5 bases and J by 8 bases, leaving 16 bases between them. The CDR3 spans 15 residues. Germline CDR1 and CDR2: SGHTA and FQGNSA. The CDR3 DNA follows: TGTGCCAGCAGCCGGGGGGGGGATAGGGATTCACCCCTCCACTTT. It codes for CASSRGGDRDSPLHF.

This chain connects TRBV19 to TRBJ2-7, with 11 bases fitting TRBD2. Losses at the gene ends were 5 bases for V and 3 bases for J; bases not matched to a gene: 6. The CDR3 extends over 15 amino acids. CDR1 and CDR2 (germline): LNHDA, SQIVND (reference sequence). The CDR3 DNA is TGTGCCAGTAGTGCCGGGACTAGCGGTGTCTACGAGCAGTACTTC. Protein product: CASSAGTSGVYEQYF.